These T cell receptor beta chains were read from a single sample in a study of metastatic and nonmetastatic thyroid tumors. TCRdb reanalyzed the PCR reads via MiXCR. The sample carries about 30,000 clones, 3.5% to 5% recorded once. Sequencing used blood. Source of these receptors: a female donor with papillary thyroid cancer or a benign thyroid nodule (not recorded which). Some clones in this sample may be carry-over from other donors' samples. Each CDR3 is given with its conserved first and last residue. Each record gives: clone size, V gene, J gene, D gene, CDR3 protein, CDR3 DNA. The D gene is left open where the match is weak. A row's size may be missing; if present it is once, few, many or a size class.

.	TRBV19	TRBJ2-7	.	CASSIQGLDYYQYF	TGTGCCAGTAGTATTCAGGGGTTGGACTACTATCAGTACTTC
few	TRBV3-1	TRBJ2-2	.	CASSLDYTGELFF	TGTGCCAGCAGCCTGGACTACACCGGGGAGCTGTTTTTT
many	TRBV13	TRBJ2-7	.	CASSYRYEQYF	TGTGCCAGCAGCTACAGGTACGAGCAGTACTTC
few	TRBV24-1	TRBJ2-1	TRBD1	CATRDRFYNEQFF	TGTGCCACCCGGGACAGGTTTTACAATGAGCAGTTCTTC
many	TRBV2	TRBJ2-2	TRBD1	CASSEGTGGGELFF	TGTGCCAGCAGTGAAGGGACAGGGGGCGGGGAGCTGTTTTTT
many	TRBV12-5	TRBJ2-7	TRBD2	CASGPPGLVYEQYF	TGTGCTAGTGGACCTCCGGGACTAGTCTACGAGCAGTACTTC
.	TRBV2	TRBJ2-2	.	CASREERSTGELFF	TGTGCCAGCAGAGAGGAAAGGTCCACCGGGGAGCTGTTTTTT
medium-sized	TRBV19	TRBJ1-2	TRBD1	CASSIFGTGPGNGYTF	TGTGCCAGTAGTATCTTCGGGACAGGTCCGGGGAATGGCTACACCTTC
medium-sized	TRBV6-1	TRBJ1-2	.	CASSEGAMSYGYTF	TGTGCCAGCAGTGAAGGGGCAATGAGCTATGGCTACACCTTC
many	TRBV30	TRBJ1-4	.	CAWSVQGGEKLFF	TGTGCCTGGAGTGTACAAGGGGGTGAAAAACTGTTTTTT
many	TRBV6-1	TRBJ1-3	.	CASSEGTRSGNTIYF	TGTGCCAGCAGTGAGGGAACCAGATCTGGAAACACCATATATTTT
.	TRBV20-1	TRBJ2-3	.	CSARGGGCDTQYF	TGCAGTGCTAGAGGTGGGGGGTGTGATACACAGTATTTT
few	TRBV5-1	TRBJ2-1	.	CASSLVPVKSSLEQLF	TGCGCCAGCAGCTTGGTCCCAGTGAAATCGTCTCTCGAGCAGCTCTTC
.	TRBV6-4	TRBJ2-3	TRBD2	CASSDSTSGGNTQYF	TGTGCCAGCAGTGACTCGACTAGCGGGGGAAATACGCAGTATTTT
.	TRBV20-1	TRBJ2-3	TRBD2	CSATSPSGRSDTQYF	TGCAGTGCCACGTCCCCTAGCGGGCGTTCAGATACGCAGTATTTT
many	TRBV2	TRBJ2-7	.	CASSTTDEQYF	TGTGCCAGCAGTACGACAGACGAGCAGTACTTC
few	TRBV28	TRBJ2-7	.	CASSLYGTYEQYF	TGTGCCAGCAGTTTATACGGTACCTACGAGCAGTACTTC
few	TRBV6-2/TRBV6-3	TRBJ2-6	.	CASSDQVGANVLTF	TGTGCCAGCAGTGACCAGGTCGGGGCCAACGTCCTGACTTTC
medium-sized	TRBV6-5	TRBJ1-1	TRBD1	CASSYSPTGSNTEAFF	TGTGCCAGCAGTTACTCCCCGACAGGGTCGAACACTGAAGCTTTCTTT
few	TRBV3-1	TRBJ1-1	.	CASSQGSSVTEAFF	TGTGCCAGCAGCCAAGGTTCGAGTGTCACTGAAGCTTTCTTT
many	TRBV14	TRBJ1-4	.	CASSYRMRTNEKLFF	TGTGCCAGCAGCTATAGGATGCGGACTAATGAAAAACTGTTTTTT
few	TRBV6-1	TRBJ1-1	.	CASSRGVTTEAFF	TGTGCCAGCAGCAGGGGCGTTACAACTGAAGCTTTCTTT
.	TRBV10-3	TRBJ2-3	.	CAISETGNEGSTQYF	TGTGCCATCAGTGAGACTGGGAATGAGGGAAGTACGCAGTATTTT
.	TRBV30	TRBJ2-2	TRBD1	CAWSNIQGAGVGELFF	TGTGCCTGGAGTAATATTCAGGGGGCTGGTGTCGGGGAGCTGTTTTTT
medium-sized	TRBV6-5	TRBJ2-7	.	CASSYSRRDYEQYF	TGTGCCAGCAGTTACTCGCGCAGGGACTACGAGCAGTACTTC
few	TRBV10-1	TRBJ2-7	.	CARPPRFLRYEQYF	TGCGCCAGACCACCCCGGTTCCTCCGCTACGAGCAGTACTTC
.	TRBV20-1	TRBJ2-2	TRBD2	CSAIGTSGDTGELFF	TGCAGTGCTATAGGGACTAGCGGGGACACCGGGGAGCTGTTTTTT
many	TRBV5-5	TRBJ2-3	.	CASSPGGGFPTDTQYF	TGTGCCAGCAGCCCTGGCGGGGGCTTCCCCACAGATACGCAGTATTTT
many	TRBV20-1	TRBJ2-1	TRBD2	CSASTTSGRVGEQFF	TGCAGTGCTTCAACGACTAGCGGGAGGGTGGGGGAGCAGTTCTTC
many	TRBV10-3	TRBJ1-2	TRBD1	CAISPGQGANYGYTF	TGTGCCATCAGCCCCGGACAGGGGGCTAACTATGGCTACACCTTC
few	TRBV2	TRBJ1-2	TRBD1	CASRRPGGYGYTF	TGTGCCAGCAGGAGGCCAGGGGGTTATGGCTACACCTTC
many	TRBV5-5	TRBJ1-2	.	CASSPELYGYTF	TGTGCCAGCAGCCCTGAGCTCTATGGCTACACCTTC
.	TRBV12-3/TRBV12-4	TRBJ1-2	.	CASSPSDTNYGYTF	TGTGCCAGCAGTCCCTCGGACACAAACTATGGCTACACCTTC
.	TRBV5-1	TRBJ1-2	TRBD1	CASSFRDRGDYGYTF	TGCGCCAGCAGCTTCCGGGACAGGGGTGACTATGGCTACACCTTC
medium-sized	TRBV28	TRBJ2-7	TRBD1	CASSTRQGAYEQYF	TGTGCCAGCAGTACGAGACAGGGGGCCTACGAGCAGTACTTC
.	TRBV27	TRBJ1-5	.	CARRLRSQGSNQPQQF	TGTGCCCGCAGACTTCGGTCGCAGGGGAGCAATCAGCCCCAGCAGTTT
many	TRBV30	TRBJ2-6	.	CAQWGLWGQNVLTF	TGTGCCCAGTGGGGACTCTGGGGCCAGAACGTCCTGACTTTC
.	TRBV20-1	TRBJ2-7	.	CSARDNWDTTYEQYF	TGCAGTGCTAGAGATAATTGGGACACCACCTACGAGCAGTACTTC
many	TRBV20-1	TRBJ1-2	.	CSASVRWGGYGGYTF	TGCAGTGCTAGCGTCAGGTGGGGCGGATATGGTGGCTACACCTTC
.	TRBV25-1	TRBJ2-2	.	CASSKGVTGPANTGELFF	TGTGCCAGCAGTAAAGGGGTCACAGGACCCGCGAACACCGGGGAGCTGTTTTTT
.	TRBV20-1	TRBJ1-3	.	CSARSGDGNTRYF	TGCAGTGCTAGATCAGGGGATGGAAACACCAGATATTTT
few	TRBV20-1	TRBJ2-2	.	CSAYWRTGELFF	TGCAGTGCTTACTGGCGAACCGGGGAGCTGTTTTTT
many	TRBV15	TRBJ2-5	.	CATSRDDPTQWYQETQYF	TGTGCCACCAGCAGAGATGATCCGACCCAATGGTACCAAGAGACCCAGTACTTC
few	TRBV6-2/TRBV6-3	TRBJ1-5	TRBD1	CASSDRVGHQPQHF	TGTGCCAGCAGCGACAGGGTCGGCCATCAGCCCCAGCATTTT
.	TRBV5-1	TRBJ1-4	.	CASSLDGLRANEKLFF	TGCGCCAGCAGCTTGGACGGCCTGAGGGCTAATGAAAAACTGTTTTTT
many	TRBV11-3	TRBJ2-7	TRBD1	CASSFDRGYYEQYF	TGTGCCAGCAGTTTTGACAGGGGATATTACGAGCAGTACTTC
few	TRBV20-1	TRBJ2-1	TRBD2	CSANLGTSDHNEQFF	TGCAGTGCCAATCTCGGGACTAGCGACCACAATGAGCAGTTCTTC
many	TRBV24-1	TRBJ2-3	TRBD2	CATSAAGTVDTQYF	TGTGCCACCAGTGCAGCGGGAACGGTTGATACGCAGTATTTT
.	TRBV19	TRBJ1-6	TRBD1	CASRGQVAYNSPLHF	TGTGCCAGTAGGGGACAGGTTGCTTATAATTCACCCCTCCACTTT
many	TRBV10-1	TRBJ2-2	.	CASSPNPNTGELFF	TGCGCCAGCAGTCCGAATCCGAACACCGGGGAGCTGTTTTTT
.	TRBV6-2/TRBV6-3	TRBJ2-1	.	CASSDQDGPNEQFF	TGTGCCAGCAGTGACCAGGACGGGCCTAATGAGCAGTTCTTC